The 18 T cell receptor beta chains given below trace back to one sample, sequenced in a study of blood T cell repertoires in COVID-19. Assay used: immunoSEQ multiplex PCR; TCRdb lists only in-frame clones, some missing. The table lists more than 110,000 clones, 84% of them singletons. Sequences were obtained from PBMCs or T cells enriched from blood (not recorded which). The receptor source for this set is a woman under 30 who had been exposed to COVID-19.

The V and J genes are TRBV5-1 and TRBJ2-1, with no clear D. Trimming pared 0 bases from V and 4 bases from J, leaving 8 bases between. This CDR3 contains 14 residues. Germline CDR1 SGHRS, CDR2 YFSETQ. For the CDR3, the DNA is TGCGCCAGCAGCTTGGTTTACGGTTACAATGAGCAGTTCTTC. This translates into CASSLVYGYNEQFF.

This clone was detected only a few times. The chain joins TRBV29-1 to TRBJ2-2, with TRBD1 matching 8 bases. Germline V gene sequence: CDR1 SQVTM, CDR2 ANQGSEA. The CDR3 contains 15 residues. Unmatched junction bases numbered 7, after V lost 6 bases and J lost 1 base. CDR3 region: CSVPGTGLNTGELFF. The CDR3 DNA follows: TGCAGCGTCCCCGGGACAGGCCTGAACACCGGGGAGCTGTTTTTT.

V and J are TRBV14 and TRBJ2-3; D remains unclear. Germline values: CDR1 SGHDN, CDR2 FVKESK. The length of the CDR3 is 13 residues. The ends were cut back, 0 bases at V and 10 bases at J, with 11 bases in the middle. The CDR3 here is CASSQELRPPQYF. The DNA for the CDR3 is TGTGCCAGCAGCCAAGAATTGCGCCCACCGCAGTATTTT.

J is TRBJ2-7 and V is TRBV6-5; 9 nucleotides line up with TRBD1. Trimming took 11 bases from V and 2 from J; bases not matched to a gene: 7. The length of the CDR3 is 13 residues. Germline CDR1 is MNHEY and CDR2 is SVGAGI. The CDR3 sequence: CAGRQGVAYEQYF. The DNA of the CDR3 is TGTGCCGGAAGACAGGGGGTGGCCTACGAGCAGTACTTC.

The rearrangement links TRBV28 to TRBJ1-1, with D possibly TRBD1 on 6 matching bases. CDR1 is MDHEN, CDR2 SYDVKM, per germline. CDR3 size: 14 residues. Deletions cut 5 bases from V and 2 bases from J, with 12 bases between. The CDR3 reads CASSLDRRNTEAFF. CDR3 bases: TGTGCCAGCAGTCTGGACAGAAGAAACACTGAAGCTTTCTTT.

The rearrangement joins TRBV11-3 to TRBJ2-7; 9 positions agree with TRBD1. This CDR3 has 15 residues. In germline, CDR1 is SGHNT, CDR2 YENEEA. V gave up 5 bases and J gave up 3 bases; unmatched junction bases: 8. CDR3 bases: TGTGCCAGCAGCCCCCACAGGGGGCGCGTCTACGAGCAGTACTTC. It specifies CASSPHRGRVYEQYF.

This rearrangement joins TRBV2 to TRBJ1-3; TRBD1 agrees at 9 bases. The length of the CDR3 is 16 residues. The germline V gene has CDR1 SNHLY and CDR2 FYNNEI. Germline trimming cut 5 bases from V and 4 bases from J; bases unmatched to any gene: 9. The CDR3 DNA follows: TGTGCCAGCAGTTTCCGGGGGACAGGGAACGGAAACACCATATATTTT. Amino acid sequence: CASSFRGTGNGNTIYF.

The rearrangement links TRBV10-1 to TRBJ2-7, with TRBD2 as a possible D gene (7 bases). The germline V gene has CDR1 WNHNN and CDR2 SYGVQD (reference sequence). Trimming cost V 2 bases and J 6 bases, with 17 bases left between them. The CDR3 covers 15 residues. The CDR3 DNA reads TGCGCCAGCAGTGAGGGGGGGGCAGGTGGCCGCGAGCAGTACTTC. It yields the protein CASSEGGAGGREQYF.

The chain has TRBV28 and TRBJ1-5, with 7 bases identical to TRBD1. Germline CDR1 MDHEN, CDR2 SYDVKM. CDR3 length: 15 residues. J was trimmed by 6 bases and V by 8 bases; bases with no gene match: 13. The CDR3 nucleotides read TGTGCCAGCCTCAGGGTAGGGGGCTTCCTTCAGCCCCAGCATTTT. Its translation is CASLRVGGFLQPQHF.

The chain carries TRBV3-1 (or the pseudogene TRBV3-2) and TRBJ2-1; 10 positions match TRBD2. The CDR3 has 17 amino acids. Per the germline V gene, CDR1 is LGHDT and CDR2 is YNNKEL (reference sequence). J lost 8 bases, V lost 4 bases, and 14 bases had no gene match. Here the CDR3 DNA reads TGTGCCAGCAGCCCTCTTTTAGTTAGCGGGAGGCACCATGAGCAGTTCTTC. Its translation: CASSPLLVSGRHHEQFF.

The rearrangement joins TRBV7-2 to TRBJ2-1; 11 positions match TRBD2. The V gene end was trimmed by 5 bases and the J gene end by 13 bases; junction bases not matched to a gene: 10. The germline V gene encodes CDR1 SGHTA and CDR2 FQGNSA. The CDR3 runs to 14 residues. The CDR3 bases are TGTGCCAGCAGCGTCTCCAATAGCGGGAGGGCTCAGTTCTTC. Its translation is CASSVSNSGRAQFF.

This sequence joins TRBV19 and TRBJ2-7, with TRBD1 as a possible D gene (5 bases). The CDR3 is made up of 14 amino acids. CDR1 LNHDA and CDR2 SQIVND come from the germline V gene (reference sequence). Trimming shortened V by 3 bases and J by 2 bases, and 11 bases separated the two germline ends. As DNA, the CDR3 is TGTGCCAGTAGTATGACAGATTCAGCCTACGAGCAGTACTTC. It is translated as CASSMTDSAYEQYF.

This clone was detected once. The CDR3 nucleotides read TGTGCCAGCAGCCTAACGGGGGACTACCGTGAGACCCAGTACTTC. Protein product: CASSLTGDYRETQYF. This chain links TRBV5-4 with TRBJ2-5; TRBD2 matches at 7 bases. The V gene end was trimmed by 4 bases and the J gene end by 5 bases; junction bases not matched to a gene: 11. This CDR3 has 15 amino acids. In germline, CDR1 is SGHNT, CDR2 YYREEE (reference sequence).

The genes are TRBV19 and TRBJ2-5; a weak D match, TRBD2 (6 bases). CDR1 and CDR2 (germline): LNHDA, SQIVND (reference sequence). The CDR3 is 15 amino acids. The V and J ends lost 5 bases and 1 base respectively, with 14 bases between them. Written as DNA, the CDR3 is TGTGCCAGTAGTCTTATCCGGACTACCCAAGAGACCCAGTACTTC. Translation gives CASSLIRTTQETQYF.

CDR3 region: CASAGTANSPLHF. The CDR3 DNA follows: TGTGCCAGCGCCGGGACAGCTAATTCACCCCTCCACTTT. The chain combines TRBV28 with TRBJ1-6, with 7 bases identical to TRBD1. CDR1 and CDR2 from the germline V gene are MDHEN and SYDVKM. J was trimmed by 6 bases and V by 8 bases; bases with no gene match: 4. The CDR3 is 13 residues long.

This clone was observed a handful of times. The V gene is TRBV19, the J gene TRBJ2-1; TRBD2 agrees at 10 bases. The CDR3 runs to 15 residues. V trimming: 5 bases; J trimming: 5 bases; junction bases outside the gene matches: 6. Germline CDR1 and CDR2: LNHDA and SQIVND (reference sequence). CDR3 sequence (DNA): TGTGCCAGTAGTTTAATAGCGGGAGGACACAATGAGCAGTTCTTC. Residues: CASSLIAGGHNEQFF.

V is TRBV7-9 and J is TRBJ2-7; 9 bases line up with TRBD1. This CDR3 comprises 14 residues. The V gene's germline CDR1 is SEHNR and CDR2 FQNEAQ (reference sequence). V was clipped by 4 bases and J by 6 bases; unmatched bases: 7. CDR3 sequence: CASSWGQGNGEQYF. In DNA, the CDR3 is TGTGCCAGCAGCTGGGGACAGGGTAATGGCGAGCAGTACTTC.

This chain joins TRBV30 and TRBJ1-6, with D tentatively TRBD1 (5 bases). The CDR3 is 13 residues long. The ends were cut back, 4 bases at V and 10 bases at J, with 14 bases in the middle. The germline CDR1 and CDR2 sequences are GTSNPN and SVGIG (reference sequence). This CDR3 is CAWIGQGGSPLHF. CDR3 DNA: TGTGCCTGGATTGGGCAGGGTGGCTCACCCCTCCACTTT.